Listed below are T cell receptor beta chains from one sample, sequenced in a study of T cell responses to AZD1222 COVID-19 vaccine. The table came from immunoSEQ multiplex PCR; TCRdb's copy has only in-frame clones and leaves some out. The sample holds 95,000 to 150,000 clones, around 84% seen once. Sequences were derived from peripheral blood, sampled 28 days after the second AZD1222 dose. The receptors shown here come from an adult who received the AZD1222 COVID-19 vaccine. CDR3s leave out the opening cysteine and the closing phenylalanine or tryptophan.

>TRBJ2-5|TRBV11-2
ASSFYNLQETQY
>TRBJ2-5|TRBV29-1
SANDWAQETQY
>TRBJ2-1|TRBV18
ASSPVLAGVAYNEQF
>TRBJ2-1|TRBV24-1
ATSDLAQGEIGEQF
>TRBJ1-4|TRBV28
ASIERNNEKLF
>TRBJ2-1|TRBV7-9
ASSLAGRTPNEQF
>TRBJ2-2|TRBV11-3
ASSLGAGTNTGELF
>TRBJ1-4|TRBV4-3
ASSQVQGEEKLF
>TRBJ2-1|TRBV2
ASSGSGGRNAYNEQF
>TRBJ1-2|TRBV7-9
ASSSSGGAYGYT
>TRBJ1-1|TRBV10-1
ASSELGTGGTEAF
>TRBJ2-7|TRBV5-1
ASSTLAGASYEQY
>TRBJ2-7|TRBV10-3
ASRGPQVYEQY
>TRBJ1-1|TRBV7-2
ASSPHRGANTEAF
>TRBJ1-1|TRBV19
ASGNTEAF